These 21 T cell receptor beta chains were all obtained from the same sample, sequenced in a study of blood T cell repertoires in COVID-19. The table came from immunoSEQ multiplex PCR; TCRdb's copy has only in-frame clones and leaves some out. The sample has 250,000 to 300,000 clones, around 82% seen once; the top ten hold 4.5% to 7%. Material: peripheral blood. The receptors were sampled from a man older than 75 with acute or convalescent COVID-19.

The chain has TRBV5-6 and TRBJ2-7, with D maybe TRBD1 (6 bases). Germline assignment: CDR1 SGHDT and CDR2 YYEEEE. CDR3 length: 15 residues. V was cut by 2 bases and J by 2 bases, with 14 bases left in between. The CDR3 protein is CASSFRDTGPYEQYF. As DNA, the CDR3 is TGTGCCAGCAGCTTCCGGGACACAGGGCCCTACGAGCAGTACTTC.

The J gene is TRBJ1-2, the V gene TRBV28; 9 bases fit TRBD1. V lost 6 bases, J lost 3 bases, and 14 bases stayed unmatched. This CDR3 region has 17 residues. Germline V lookup: CDR1 MDHEN, CDR2 SYDVKM. CDR3 loop: CASSKYRDRERDYGYTF. CDR3 coding DNA: TGTGCCAGCAGCAAATACCGGGACAGGGAAAGGGACTATGGCTACACCTTC.

The chain combines TRBV25-1 with TRBJ2-1; possibly TRBD1 for D (6 bases). The V and J ends lost 0 bases and 4 bases respectively, with 10 bases between them. This CDR3 spans 15 amino acids. Germline lookup yields CDR1 MGHDK and CDR2 SYGVNS. The CDR3 loop is CASSEYGQFYNEQFF. In nucleotides, the CDR3 is TGTGCCAGCAGTGAATACGGACAGTTTTACAATGAGCAGTTCTTC.

This clone was seen only once. The CDR3 spells CASSSLRRANYGYTF. CDR3 nucleotide sequence: TGTGCCAGCAGCTCCCTAAGGAGAGCTAACTATGGCTACACCTTC. The chain has TRBV2 and TRBJ1-2; D remains ambiguous. Germline V CDR1 and CDR2: SNHLY, FYNNEI. The CDR3 loop spans 15 amino acids. V lost 6 bases, J lost 0 bases, and 14 bases lay in between.

The rearrangement joins TRBV10-1 to TRBJ2-6, with D perhaps matching TRBD2 (5 bases). V lost 11 bases and J 0 bases, leaving 11 bases between the germline ends. The length of the CDR3 is 14 residues. Germline CDR1 is WNHNN and CDR2 is SYGVQD (reference sequence). The CDR3 region has the DNA TGCGCCCGAAGGAGGCTCTCTGGGGCCAACGTCCTGACTTTC. It encodes CARRRLSGANVLTF.

This clone was seen only a few times. The DNA for the CDR3 is TGTGCCAGCAGTGAAGCCCCAGGGATCTCTGGAAACACCATATATTTT. It translates to CASSEAPGISGNTIYF. J is TRBJ1-3 and V is TRBV6-1, with D perhaps matching TRBD1 (5 bases). CDR3 length: 16 residues. The V gene's germline CDR1 is MNHNS and CDR2 SASEGT. V dropped 0 bases and J dropped 0 bases, with 9 bases sitting between them.

This chain links TRBV7-6 with TRBJ2-7; 10 bases map to TRBD1. From germline, CDR1 is SGHVS and CDR2 FNYEAQ. Trimming cost V 5 bases and J 5 bases; bases outside gene matches: 12. This CDR3 has 16 amino acids. The DNA of the CDR3 is TGTGCCAGCAGCCCCGGCCCCGGGACAGGGGTCAACGAGCAGTACTTC. Its protein product is CASSPGPGTGVNEQYF. Full variable domain (missing parts from reference TRBV7-6 and TRBJ2-7): GAGVSQSPRYKVTKRGQDVALRCDPISGHVSLYWYRQALGQGPEFLTYFNYEAQQDKSGLPNDRFSAERPEGSISTLTIQRTEQRDSAMYRCASSPGPGTGVNEQYFGPGTRLTVT.

The chain recombines TRBV2 with TRBJ2-1; 11 bases fit TRBD2. The junction had 9 bases not matched to a gene; V was cut back by 6 bases and J by 8 bases. Looked up from germline, CDR1 is SNHLY and CDR2 is FYNNEI. The CDR3 sequence is 15 residues long. The CDR3 sequence: CASRPRTSGQDEQFF. The CDR3, as DNA: TGTGCCAGCAGACCAAGGACTAGCGGGCAAGATGAGCAGTTCTTC.

The chain joins TRBV5-1 to TRBJ2-3, with D perhaps TRBD2 (5 bases). The CDR3 has 14 amino acids. Germline values: CDR1 SGHRS, CDR2 YFSETQ. The ends were cut back, 4 bases at V and 3 bases at J, with 12 bases in the middle. Here the CDR3 reads CASSLDFPTDTQYF. CDR3 sequence (DNA): TGCGCCAGCAGCCTGGACTTTCCTACAGATACGCAGTATTTT.

The rearrangement links TRBV5-1 to TRBJ2-7; weak D call: TRBD2 (6 bases). V gave up 0 bases and J gave up 7 bases, with 17 bases separating them. Per the germline V gene, CDR1 is SGHRS and CDR2 is YFSETQ. The CDR3 sequence is 15 residues long. CDR3 coding DNA: TGCGCCAGCAGCTTGGCCATGGATCCCGCGGGGGAGCAGTACTTC. Translation gives CASSLAMDPAGEQYF. The whole variable domain, filled in from reference TRBV5-1 and TRBJ2-7, reads KAGVTQTPRYLIKTRGQQVTLSCSPISGHRSVSWYQQTPGQGLQFLFEYFSETQRNKGNFPGRFSGRQFSNSRSEMNVSTLELGDSALYLCASSLAMDPAGEQYFGPGTRLTVT.

Remarks on this clone: At one end, the junction sequence differs from germline, possibly due to a read error. The chain has TRBV9 and TRBJ2-3; D call uncertain. The CDR3 is 17 amino acids. Germline V gives CDR1 SGDLS, CDR2 YYNGEE. The DNA of the CDR3 is TGTGCCAGCAGCGTAGAATGGAGTTCAGTCTTCACAAATACGCAGTATTTT. Translation: CASSVEWSSVFTNTQYF.

This clone was detected once. This sequence joins TRBV19 and TRBJ1-6, with no clear D. The V gene's germline CDR1 is LNHDA and CDR2 SQIVND (reference sequence). The CDR3 sequence is 13 residues long. Trimming pared 7 bases from V and 10 bases from J, leaving 14 bases between. The CDR3 loop reads CASNPQGGSPLHF. Written as DNA, the CDR3 is TGTGCCAGTAATCCGCAAGGAGGCTCACCCCTCCACTTT.

J is TRBJ2-2 and V is TRBV7-3; weak D call: TRBD2 (6 bases). This CDR3 is 16 amino acids long. Between the trimmed V and J ends, which lost 2 bases and 1 base, there was a span of 11 bases. Germline V gives CDR1 SGHTA, CDR2 FQGTGA. This chain's CDR3 is CASSLDGGVNTGELFF. CDR3 coding DNA: TGTGCCAGCAGCTTAGACGGAGGGGTGAACACCGGGGAGCTGTTTTTT. Full variable domain (missing parts from reference TRBV7-3 and TRBJ2-2): GAGVSQTPSNKVTEKGKYVELRCDPISGHTALYWYRQSLGQGPEFLIYFQGTGAADDSGLPNDRFFAVRPEGSVSTLKIQRTERGDSAVYLCASSLDGGVNTGELFFGEGSRLTVL.

The chain joins TRBV30 to TRBJ1-3; no definite D call. The CDR3 is 17 residues long. Germline-derived CDR1 and CDR2 are GTSNPN and SVGIG (reference sequence). Between the trimmed V and J ends, which lost 0 bases and 4 bases, there was a span of 19 bases. The CDR3 DNA follows: TGTGCCTGGAGTGTTTCGTTTCTTGGCGGAGTCGGAAACACCATATATTTT. This sequence encodes CAWSVSFLGGVGNTIYF.

This clone was recorded once. The J gene is TRBJ2-7, the V gene TRBV21-1; TRBD2, the table's D call, lacks a check against the DNA. TRBV21-1 corresponds to a pseudogene. The CDR3 has 17 amino acids. This chain's CDR3 is CASSKPPLAVTLYEQYF. The DNA of the CDR3 is TGTGCCAGCAGCAAACCCCCACTAGCGGTTACCCTCTACGAGCAGTACTTC.

This clone appeared once. Different DNA sequences within this sample yield the same CDR3. DNA for the CDR3: TGTGCCAGCACCCCGGGACAGGGGTCCTACGAGCAGTACTTC. Translation: CASTPGQGSYEQYF. The chain links TRBV6-5 to TRBJ2-7; 10 bases are shared with TRBD1. The V gene's germline CDR1 is MNHEY and CDR2 SVGAGI. The CDR3 runs to 14 residues. J lost 1 base, V lost 7 bases, and 4 bases had no gene match.

The rearrangement joins TRBV10-3 to TRBJ2-7, with D perhaps matching TRBD2 (5 bases). The CDR3 length is 13 residues. CDR1 is ENHRY, CDR2 SYGVKD, per germline. V was clipped by 10 bases and J by 2 bases, with 15 bases between them. This CDR3 is CATLKGSAYEQYF. The DNA of the CDR3 is TGTGCCACCCTTAAAGGGAGTGCCTACGAGCAGTACTTC.

The table lists this clone with a few counts. The genes are TRBV29-1 and TRBJ2-5; D remains unclear. There are 14 residues in the CDR3. V was clipped by 2 bases and J by 5 bases, with 15 bases between them. Germline CDR1 is SQVTM and CDR2 is ANQGSEA. CDR3 DNA sequence: TGCAGCGTTGAACAGGCATGGGTTCCCGAGACCCAGTACTTC. This gives the protein CSVEQAWVPETQYF.

V and J are TRBV24-1 and TRBJ2-3; TRBD2 is a possible D gene (7 bases). The germline V gene encodes CDR1 KGHDR and CDR2 SFDVKD. The CDR3 is 18 residues long. V lost 4 bases to trimming and J lost 2 bases, with 21 bases between them. In DNA, the CDR3 is TGTGCCACCAGTGACCGGCGTGGGGGGGCCAAGAACACAGATACGCAGTATTTT. Encoded protein: CATSDRRGGAKNTDTQYF.

The chain recombines TRBV10-3 with TRBJ2-7, with TRBD1 matching over 9 bases. This CDR3 comprises 12 residues. CDR1 is ENHRY and CDR2 is SYGVKD in the germline V gene. After removal of 7 bases from V and 6 bases from J, the junction contained 4 bases not matched to a gene. CDR3 region: CAIKQDRGEQYF. The CDR3, as DNA: TGTGCCATCAAACAGGACAGGGGCGAGCAGTACTTC.

The V and J genes are TRBV9 and TRBJ1-1; the D gene is possibly TRBD1 (5 bases). The CDR3 is 14 residues long. V was cut by 0 bases and J by 8 bases, with 14 bases left in between. Germline-derived CDR1 and CDR2 are SGDLS and YYNGEE. The CDR3 nucleotides are TGTGCCAGCAGCGTAGCGAGGGCGGGGGAAGAAGCTTTCTTT. Its protein is CASSVARAGEEAFF.